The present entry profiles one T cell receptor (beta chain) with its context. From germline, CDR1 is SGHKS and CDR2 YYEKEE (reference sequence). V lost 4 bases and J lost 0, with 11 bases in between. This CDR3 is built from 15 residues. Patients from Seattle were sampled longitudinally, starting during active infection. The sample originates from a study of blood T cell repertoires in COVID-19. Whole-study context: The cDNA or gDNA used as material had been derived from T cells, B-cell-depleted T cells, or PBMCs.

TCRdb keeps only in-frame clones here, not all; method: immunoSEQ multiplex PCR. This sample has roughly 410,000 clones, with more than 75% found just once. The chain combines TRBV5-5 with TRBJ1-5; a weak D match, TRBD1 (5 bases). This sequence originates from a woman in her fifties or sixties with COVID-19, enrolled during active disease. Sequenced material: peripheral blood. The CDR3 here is CASSLGTFSNQPQHF. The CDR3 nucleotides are TGTGCCAGCAGCCTCGGGACTTTTAGCAATCAGCCCCAGCATTTT.